This T cell receptor beta chain was captured by sequencing in a study of PD-1 blockade in classical Hodgkin lymphoma. Worth noting for this clone: Its antigen is undetermined.

Assay: immunoSEQ multiplex PCR; the TCRdb copy retains only in-frame clones and omits some. This table holds around 21,000 clones, 84% found once. CDR1 and CDR2 (germline): SGDLS, YYNGEE. The CDR3 covers 13 residues. The V end lost 3 bases, the J end lost 5 bases, and 9 bases lay between the germline ends. Overall study findings and caveats: The study reported lower baseline TCR diversity in newly diagnosed patients than in healthy donors. Exclusion covered patients beginning nivolumab under 1 year post-ASCT.

The time point denotes: cycle 4 day 1 (C4D1), after more than 5 weeks of nivolumab. The patients all showed relapse after autologous stem cell transplantation, while their brentuximab vedotin exposure varied. PBMCs were thawed, and CD8+ T cells were then isolated from them by magnetic negative selection. The best responses consisted of complete response, partial response or progressive disease. V gene TRBV9 combines with J gene TRBJ2-1; the D is unclear. The TCR comes from a human donor with classical Hodgkin lymphoma. The sequences come from CD8+ T cells from blood, collected before the fourth cycle of nivolumab. CDR3 protein: CASSGQQDNEQFF. CDR3 in DNA: TGTGCCAGCAGCGGACAACAAGACAATGAGCAGTTCTTC.